Following are 13 T cell receptor beta chains from one sample sequenced in a study of CD8 T cells in Susac syndrome (dated by TCRdb to the late 2010s). The method behind the library was the immunoSEQ multiplex PCR assay. RNA was extracted using the RNeasy kit, and about 0.45 to 1 microgram was reverse transcribed with random hexamers. TCRdb reworked the public reads: Q25 trimming with fastp, MiXCR clone assembly, productive beta chains retained. One record per CDR3 amino acid sequence lists the most common genes and DNA. In this sample the table shows under 200,000 distinct CDR3 sequences, 91% of which occur a single time. Of the sample, approximately 0.09% is held by the ten largest clones. The sequenced sample consisted of CD4+ T cells from PBMCs. The source is a human donor with Susac syndrome.

The rearrangement links TRBV4-1 to TRBJ2-5; 9 bases align to TRBD2. Germline V gene data show CDR1 as MGHRA and CDR2 as YSYEKL. The junction had 9 bases not matched to a gene; V was cut back by 3 bases and J by 4 bases. The CDR3 spans 16 residues. The CDR3 sequence: CASSQGGGARGETQYF. CDR3 sequence (DNA): TGCGCCAGCAGCCAGGGCGGGGGGGCCCGGGGAGAGACCCAGTACTTC.

A remark on this clonotype: A junction end diverges from the germline sequence, so it may reflect a read error. The chain has TRBV4-1 and TRBJ2-6; tentative D call: TRBD1 (5 bases). The CDR3 has 15 amino acids. The germline gives CDR1 MGHRA, CDR2 YSYEKL. CDR3 DNA: TGCGCCAGCAGTCCAAACTACTCTGGGGCCAACGTCCTGATTTTC. Its protein is CASSPNYSGANVLIF.

The chain has TRBV9 and TRBJ2-3; D gene ambiguous. V lost 0 bases and J lost 0, with 14 bases in between. The CDR3 has 17 amino acids. Germline V gene sequence: CDR1 SGDLS, CDR2 YYNGEE. The CDR3: CASSVVGRQGSTDTQYF. The CDR3 DNA reads as TGTGCCAGCAGCGTAGTTGGTAGACAAGGTAGCACAGATACGCAGTATTTT.

V usage is TRBV27 and J usage is TRBJ2-5; weak D call: TRBD2 (5 bases). Germline values: CDR1 MNHEY, CDR2 SMNVEV (reference sequence). V was trimmed by 9 bases and J by 5 bases, leaving 13 bases between them. The CDR3 contains 12 residues. Written as DNA, the CDR3 is TGTGCCAGAGAGGACCGGAGGGAGACCCAGTACTTC. Protein product: CAREDRRETQYF.

This clonotype appeared once. The CDR3 DNA sequence: TGTGCCAGCCGCCCTCGGGCTACTAGAGCTTTCTTT. Its translation: CASRPRATRAFF. This rearrangement joins TRBV28 to TRBJ1-1; D not certain. The CDR3 is 12 residues long. Trimming removed 8 bases at V and 10 bases at J, with 17 bases between. Per the germline V gene, CDR1 is MDHEN and CDR2 is SYDVKM.

This rearrangement joins TRBV7-2 to TRBJ2-5; TRBD2 matches at 13 bases. This CDR3 is built from 15 residues. CDR1 is SGHTA, CDR2 FQGNSA, per germline. With V trimmed by 5 bases and J by 5 bases, 5 bases remained unmatched. The CDR3 loop reads CASSRTSGSGETQYF. CDR3 bases: TGTGCCAGCAGCAGGACTAGCGGGAGCGGTGAGACCCAGTACTTC.

This clonotype occurred a few times. The gene calls are TRBV11-2 and TRBJ1-2; 10 bases align to TRBD1. This CDR3 is built from 16 residues. The germline CDR1 and CDR2 sequences are SGHAT and FQNNGV. V was clipped by 5 bases and J by 5 bases; unmatched bases: 11. CDR3 sequence (DNA): TGTGCCAGCAGCGCGGGCTGGACAGGGGGATTGTATGGCTACACCTTC. It is translated as CASSAGWTGGLYGYTF.

J is TRBJ1-2 and V is TRBV6-5, with D possibly matching TRBD1 (5 bases). Germline V lookup: CDR1 MNHEY, CDR2 SVGAGI. Trimming took off 5 bases at V and 8 bases at J, with 12 bases between the two ends. This CDR3 comprises 12 residues. CDR3 sequence: CASSPVEGGYTF. CDR3 DNA: TGTGCCAGCAGTCCCGTAGAGGGGGGCTACACCTTC.

V and J are TRBV11-2 and TRBJ2-7; 7 bases line up with TRBD1. Germline loops: CDR1 SGHAT, CDR2 FQNNGV. J lost 3 bases, V lost 3 bases, and 5 bases had no gene match. This CDR3 is built from 14 residues. The CDR3 region is CASSLGQQIYEQYF. In DNA, the CDR3 is TGTGCCAGCAGCTTGGGACAGCAGATCTACGAGCAGTACTTC.

As DNA, the CDR3 is TGTGCCAGCAGCGCCCGACCGGACGGTACCGGGGAGCTGTTTTTT. The encoded protein is CASSARPDGTGELFF. The chain links TRBV9 to TRBJ2-2; the D is unclear. With 3 bases removed from V and 5 bases from J, the gap between germline ends came to 14 bases. The germline V gene encodes CDR1 SGDLS and CDR2 YYNGEE. The CDR3 has 15 residues.

This clonotype has only a few counts. V is TRBV4-2 and J is TRBJ1-1; D not resolved. The germline V gene encodes CDR1 LGHNA and CDR2 YNFKEQ. This CDR3 contains 15 residues. V lost 2 bases and J lost 4, with 14 bases in between. CDR3 residues: CASSQFPDVATEAFF. The CDR3 DNA follows: TGTGCCAGCAGCCAATTCCCGGATGTGGCCACTGAAGCTTTCTTT.

This clonotype was seen just once. This rearrangement joins TRBV4-2 to TRBJ1-5, with D hard to call. Trimming removed 1 base from V and 7 bases from J, with 17 bases in between. CDR1 LGHNA and CDR2 YNFKEQ come from the germline V gene. This CDR3 spans 16 amino acids. CDR3 sequence reads: CASSQGEGFGGQPQHF. CDR3 sequence (DNA): TGTGCCAGCAGCCAAGGGGAAGGGTTCGGCGGACAGCCCCAGCATTTT.

This chain links TRBV27 with TRBJ2-1; 15 bases line up with TRBD2. V dropped 4 bases and J dropped 4; count of bases not matched to a gene: 8. The V gene's germline CDR1 is MNHEY and CDR2 SMNVEV (reference sequence). The CDR3 sequence is 18 residues long. CDR3 region: CASSSIPGTSGGYNEQFF. DNA of the CDR3: TGTGCCAGCAGTTCAATCCCGGGGACTAGCGGGGGGTACAATGAGCAGTTCTTC.